The 9 T cell receptor beta chains below all came from one sample that was sequenced in a study of breast tumors, draining lymph nodes, adjacent tissues. Axillary draining lymph nodes of breast cancer patients supplied the node samples. Each CDR3 protein gets one entry after TCRdb re-called the multiplex PCR reads with MiXCR. The repertoire holds approximately 250,000 distinct CDR3 sequences, nearly 35% seen once, with approximately 3.7% in the top ten. Sample: axillary lymph node tissue. Receptor source: a female donor with breast cancer. Some clones in this sample may be carry-over from other donors' samples.

This clonotype was found a few times. V and J are TRBV6-2 or TRBV6-3 and TRBJ2-1; 7 nucleotides match TRBD1. CDR1 is MNHEY, CDR2 SVGEGT, per germline. The CDR3 runs to 14 residues. Unmatched junction bases numbered 6, after V lost 5 bases and J lost 5 bases. The CDR3 DNA sequence: TGTGCCAGCAGTAATAGACAGGGTAACAATGAGCAGTTCTTC. This sequence encodes CASSNRQGNNEQFF.

This clonotype was counted many times. V is TRBV5-1 and J is TRBJ2-1; perhaps D is TRBD1 or TRBD2 (5 bases each). V was pared by 7 bases and J by 2 bases, with 10 bases between. Germline V gene sequence: CDR1 SGHRS, CDR2 YFSETQ. This CDR3 is 13 amino acids long. CDR3 in amino acids: CASRWDAYNEQFF. The CDR3 DNA reads as TGCGCCAGCCGTTGGGACGCCTACAATGAGCAGTTCTTC.

This clonotype was observed many times. V is TRBV20-1 and J is TRBJ2-7; D might be TRBD1 (7 bases). This CDR3 is 11 amino acids long. The ends were cut back, 8 bases at V and 6 bases at J, with 14 bases in the middle. CDR1 is DFQATT and CDR2 is SNEGSKA in the germline V gene (reference sequence). The CDR3 coding sequence is TGCAGTCCGGGGGCAGGGGGCGAGCAGTACTTC. Amino acids: CSPGAGGEQYF.

This clonotype was seen at least ten times. J is TRBJ2-7 and V is TRBV5-1; the D is unclear. Trimming stripped 5 bases from V and 4 bases from J, with 13 bases between. The germline V gene encodes CDR1 SGHRS and CDR2 YFSETQ. CDR3 length equals 13 residues. The CDR3: CASSSEKSYEQYF. CDR3 in DNA: TGCGCCAGCAGTTCAGAGAAAAGTTACGAGCAGTACTTC.

In this sample, this clonotype turned up many times. The CDR3 is CASSLIAGAGNEQFF. CDR3 sequence (DNA): TGCGCCAGCAGCTTGATAGCGGGAGCGGGCAATGAGCAGTTCTTC. V is TRBV5-1 and J is TRBJ2-1; 9 positions agree with TRBD2. Per germline, CDR1 SGHRS and CDR2 YFSETQ. V was clipped by 1 base and J by 6 bases; unmatched bases: 5. This CDR3 is 15 amino acids long. Variable domain in full (rest from reference TRBV5-1 and TRBJ2-1): KAGVTQTPRYLIKTRGQQVTLSCSPISGHRSVSWYQQTPGQGLQFLFEYFSETQRNKGNFPGRFSGRQFSNSRSEMNVSTLELGDSALYLCASSLIAGAGNEQFFGPGTRLTVL.

This clonotype has at least ten counts. This chain connects TRBV2 to TRBJ2-3; 9 nucleotides line up with TRBD2. V lost 5 bases and J lost 4; bases outside the gene matches: 13. In germline, CDR1 is SNHLY, CDR2 FYNNEI. The CDR3 spans 17 residues. CDR3 DNA sequence: TGTGCCAGCAGTAAGAGGGTAGCGGGAGTAGGAGCAGATACGCAGTATTTT. Its protein product is CASSKRVAGVGADTQYF.

V and J are TRBV5-4 and TRBJ2-7; tentatively, D is TRBD1 or TRBD2 (5 bases each). The ends were cut back, 2 bases at V and 6 bases at J, with 15 bases in the middle. The CDR3 contains 14 residues. Germline loops: CDR1 SGHNT, CDR2 YYREEE (reference sequence). In DNA, the CDR3 is TGTGCCAGCAGCTTAGGTTCAGGGAGTGGCGAGCAGTACTTC. Its translation is CASSLGSGSGEQYF.

There are many counts of this clonotype. CDR3 in DNA: TGTGCCAGCAGCCGCGGTGAGGGCTTTGGTGAAAAACTGTTTTTT. Translating it yields CASSRGEGFGEKLFF. This chain links TRBV7-2 with TRBJ1-4; D gene unclear. The germline V gene encodes CDR1 SGHTA and CDR2 FQGNSA. Deletions cut 5 bases from V and 7 bases from J, with 17 bases between. This CDR3 contains 15 residues.

Points on this clonotype: Possible read error: a much larger clone is one base away. V usage is TRBV9 and J usage is TRBJ2-1; D is uncertain. This CDR3 spans 15 amino acids. Germline V gene lookup returns CDR1 SGDLS and CDR2 YYNGEE. The CDR3 loop reads CASSVGTNSYNEPFF. In nucleotides, the CDR3 is TGTGCCAGCAGCGTAGGTACTAACTCCTACAATGAGCCGTTCTTC.